The 26 T cell receptor beta chains below all came from one sample that was sequenced in a study of blood T cell repertoires in COVID-19. The protocol was immunoSEQ multiplex PCR, while the TCRdb copy is restricted to in-frame clones and leaves out a portion. The data hold about 190,000 clones, with less than 90% observed a single time. Source material: peripheral blood. The receptor set was obtained from a woman in her forties with acute or convalescent COVID-19.

The sample holds one count of this clone. This chain connects TRBV5-1 to TRBJ2-1; TRBD1 aligns across 10 bases. Germline V gene sequence: CDR1 SGHRS, CDR2 YFSETQ. This CDR3 spans 15 amino acids. The ends lost 3 bases at V and 9 bases at J; junction bases unmatched: 9. The CDR3, as DNA: TGCGCCAGCAGCTCTTCGGGACAGGGGTCGATTGAGCAGTTCTTC. Translated, it gives CASSSSGQGSIEQFF. Combining the CDR3 with reference TRBV5-1 and TRBJ2-1 gives the whole variable domain KAGVTQTPRYLIKTRGQQVTLSCSPISGHRSVSWYQQTPGQGLQFLFEYFSETQRNKGNFPGRFSGRQFSNSRSEMNVSTLELGDSALYLCASSSSGQGSIEQFFGPGTRLTVL.

V usage is TRBV18 and J usage is TRBJ2-5, with a weak D call TRBD2 (6 bases). Trimming removed 3 bases from V and 5 bases from J, with 19 bases in between. CDR3 length equals 16 residues. The V gene's germline CDR1 is KGHSH and CDR2 LQKENI. The CDR3 DNA reads as TGTGCCAGCTCACCTGGCTGGGGGAGGCTTGCTGAGACCCAGTACTTC. Translation gives CASSPGWGRLAETQYF.

V usage is TRBV20-1 and J usage is TRBJ2-3; TRBD2 aligns across 12 bases. The CDR3 is 14 residues long. Germline CDR1 DFQATT, CDR2 SNEGSKA (reference sequence). V lost 6 bases and J lost 5; bases outside the gene matches: 6. The CDR3 spells CSASTSGRLDTQYF. The CDR3 region has the DNA TGCAGTGCCAGTACTAGCGGGAGGCTAGATACGCAGTATTTT.

In its sample, this clone was seen a few times. The chain employs TRBV4-1 and TRBJ1-2; D unresolved. There are 15 residues in the CDR3. In germline, CDR1 is MGHRA, CDR2 YSYEKL. V dropped 0 bases and J dropped 4 bases, with 12 bases sitting between them. CDR3 protein: CASSQDALDIYGYTF. In DNA form, the CDR3 reads TGCGCCAGCAGCCAAGATGCCCTTGACATCTATGGCTACACCTTC.

This clone was recorded a few times. The CDR3 coding sequence is TGTGCCAGCAAACAGGGGACCTATCAGCCCCAGCATTTT. This codes for CASKQGTYQPQHF. This rearrangement joins TRBV12-3 or TRBV12-4 to TRBJ1-5; 7 bases agree with TRBD1. With 7 bases clipped from V and 5 bases from J, the junction kept 5 bases outside the gene matches. The CDR3 length is 13 residues.

The chain has TRBV3-1 (or the pseudogene TRBV3-2) and TRBJ2-7; TRBD1 is a possible D gene (6 bases). The CDR3 totals 14 residues. V was shortened by 6 bases and J by 4 bases, with 16 bases between the two germline ends. Germline CDR1 is LGHDT and CDR2 is YNNKEL (reference sequence). The CDR3 loop is CASRRTRGPYEQYF. Here the CDR3 DNA reads TGTGCCAGCAGGCGAACCAGGGGCCCATACGAGCAGTACTTC.

Regarding this clone: A much larger clone is a single base away; this may be a read error. This CDR3 is also generated by other DNA sequences in the sample. The chain employs TRBV12-3 or TRBV12-4 and TRBJ2-7; D perhaps matches TRBD2 (6 bases). CDR3 length equals 12 residues. Trimming removed 6 bases from V and 2 bases from J, with 8 bases in between. CDR3 loop: CASSSGAYEQYF. CDR3 sequence (DNA): TGTGCCAGCAGCTCGGGGGCCTACGAGCAGTACTTC.

This chain joins TRBV6-5 and TRBJ1-1; D may be TRBD1 (5 bases). CDR1 MNHEY and CDR2 SVGAGI come from the germline V gene. V gave up 7 bases and J gave up 5 bases, with 20 bases separating them. CDR3 size: 15 residues. CDR3 in DNA: TGTGCCAGCAATGTGCAGGGCATCTTACGTACTGAAGCTTTCTTT. Translated: CASNVQGILRTEAFF.

The chain links TRBV24-1 to TRBJ2-2; 12 positions agree with TRBD2. The V gene end was trimmed by 3 bases and the J gene end by 3 bases; junction bases not matched to a gene: 1. The CDR3 is made up of 16 amino acids. The germline V gene has CDR1 KGHDR and CDR2 SFDVKD. The CDR3 here is CATSDLAGGDTGELFF. CDR3 nucleotide sequence: TGTGCCACCAGTGATCTAGCGGGGGGGGACACCGGGGAGCTGTTTTTT.

The chain recombines TRBV4-1 with TRBJ2-7; D is perhaps TRBD2 (6 bases). The CDR3 is made up of 17 amino acids. Germline V gene sequence: CDR1 MGHRA, CDR2 YSYEKL. V was clipped by 1 base and J by 2 bases, with 18 bases between them. This chain's CDR3 is CASSQANFVAAPYEQYF. The CDR3 nucleotides are TGCGCCAGCAGCCAAGCTAATTTTGTAGCGGCCCCCTACGAGCAGTACTTC.

The chain is built from TRBV2 and TRBJ1-1, with 10 bases lining up with TRBD1. CDR1 and CDR2 (germline): SNHLY, FYNNEI. The CDR3 consists of 14 residues. V shed 8 bases and J 7 bases; nucleotides not matched to a gene: 10. CDR3 in amino acids: CASGTGTGVGEAFF. For the CDR3, the DNA is TGTGCCAGCGGAACCGGGACAGGGGTTGGTGAAGCTTTCTTT.

By its share, this clone is medium-sized (0.01 to 0.1%). The genes are TRBV4-1 and TRBJ1-1, with D possibly matching TRBD1 (6 bases). V lost 0 bases, J lost 9 bases, and 11 bases lay in between. Germline V gene lookup returns CDR1 MGHRA and CDR2 YSYEKL. The CDR3 runs 13 residues. Here the CDR3 reads CASSQDWTAKAFF. The CDR3 DNA is TGCGCCAGCAGCCAAGATTGGACAGCTAAAGCTTTCTTT.

The V gene is TRBV4-2, the J gene TRBJ2-2; TRBD2 is a possible D gene (6 bases). The length of the CDR3 is 15 residues. Trimming removed 5 bases from V and 5 bases from J, with 15 bases in between. The germline gives CDR1 LGHNA, CDR2 YNFKEQ. The CDR3 DNA reads as TGTGCCAGCAGCAGCCCCGGGAGTGGGACCGGGGAGCTGTTTTTT. This sequence encodes CASSSPGSGTGELFF.

This clone was recorded once. The chain carries TRBV6-1 and TRBJ2-1; D is unresolved. Germline CDR1 reads MNHNS; CDR2 reads SASEGT. The CDR3 runs 14 residues. Trimming cost V 3 bases and J 3 bases, with 9 bases left between them. CDR3 coding DNA: TGTGCCAGCAGTGAGAACGGGTTCTACAATGAGCAGTTCTTC. As protein: CASSENGFYNEQFF.

This chain uses TRBV11-1 with TRBJ2-7; TRBD1 aligns across 9 bases. Losses at the gene ends were 3 bases for V and 0 bases for J; bases not matched to a gene: 3. CDR3 length: 15 amino acids. Looked up from germline, CDR1 is SGHAT and CDR2 is FQDESV (reference sequence). The CDR3, as DNA: TGTGCCAGCAGCTTGAGGGGACAGGGCTCCTACGAGCAGTACTTC. This sequence encodes CASSLRGQGSYEQYF.

The genes are TRBV28 and TRBJ1-1; D is undetermined. V lost 6 bases, J lost 10 bases, and 21 bases lay in between. The CDR3 consists of 14 residues. Germline lookup yields CDR1 MDHEN and CDR2 SYDVKM. CDR3 coding DNA: TGTGCCAGCAGCGATGGACTGCCGTCTCGGGTAGCTTTCTTT. As protein: CASSDGLPSRVAFF.

The V call is TRBV18, the J call TRBJ2-7; tentative D call: TRBD1 (6 bases). Germline CDR1 KGHSH, CDR2 LQKENI. CDR3 length: 16 residues. V was pared by 0 bases and J by 0 bases, with 12 bases between. The CDR3 bases are TGTGCCAGCTCACCACCGGGGCAGGGGAGCTCCTACGAGCAGTACTTC. Translated, it gives CASSPPGQGSSYEQYF.

The rearrangement links TRBV9 to TRBJ2-7; possible D gene TRBD1, 5 bases. The CDR3 spans 14 residues. Germline loops: CDR1 SGDLS, CDR2 YYNGEE. Trimming cost V 2 bases and J 6 bases, with 15 bases left between them. The CDR3 DNA reads as TGTGCCAGCAGCGTTAGGCCACAGCAGGGCGAGCAGTACTTC. This sequence encodes CASSVRPQQGEQYF. The full variable domain, in which reference TRBV9 and TRBJ2-7 provide the parts outside the CDR3, is DSGVTQTPKHLITATGQRVTLRCSPRSGDLSVYWYQQSLDQGLQFLIQYYNGEERAKGNILERFSAQQFPDLHSELNLSSLELGDSALYFCASSVRPQQGEQYFGPGTRLTVT.

CDR3 sequence (DNA): TGTGCCAGCAGTTTATGGGCGGCGAACACCGGGGAGCTGTTTTTT. This codes for CASSLWAANTGELFF. The chain joins TRBV28 to TRBJ2-2; D unclear. Trimming stripped 0 bases from V and 0 bases from J, with 5 bases between. The CDR3 is 15 amino acids. Germline CDR1 MDHEN, CDR2 SYDVKM.

This chain links TRBV24-1 with TRBJ2-5, with D hard to call. This CDR3 has 13 amino acids. The V end was cut by 6 bases, the J end by 4 bases, with 11 bases between. Germline CDR1 reads KGHDR; CDR2 reads SFDVKD. For the CDR3, the DNA is TGTGCCACCAGTCGGAGTGGCAGAGAGACCCAGTACTTC. Protein sequence: CATSRSGRETQYF.

The rearrangement links TRBV28 to TRBJ1-6, with D possibly TRBD1 on 5 matching bases. The V end was cut by 6 bases, the J end by 7 bases, with 13 bases between. The CDR3 spans 14 residues. Germline CDR1 is MDHEN and CDR2 is SYDVKM. The CDR3 reads CASSRQGSNSPLHF. CDR3 coding DNA: TGTGCCAGCAGCCGTCAGGGAAGCAATTCACCCCTCCACTTT.

This clone was detected once. The V call is TRBV15, the J call TRBJ2-3; TRBD1 matches 9 bases. Germline V gene sequence: CDR1 LNHNV, CDR2 YYDKDF (reference sequence). Germline trimming cut 2 bases from V and 4 bases from J; bases unmatched to any gene: 7. The CDR3 has 16 residues. In DNA, the CDR3 is TGTGCCACCAGCAGAAAATTGGACAGGGGTTCAGATACGCAGTATTTT. Encoded protein: CATSRKLDRGSDTQYF.

The chain links TRBV28 to TRBJ1-5, with no clear D. V was cut by 2 bases and J by 5 bases, with 16 bases left in between. CDR1 MDHEN and CDR2 SYDVKM come from the germline V gene. The CDR3 spans 16 residues. The CDR3: CASSLIGYTWDQPQHF. DNA of the CDR3: TGTGCCAGCAGTTTAATCGGGTATACTTGGGATCAGCCCCAGCATTTT.

The gene calls are TRBV10-3 and TRBJ1-3; D is unclear. This CDR3 spans 13 amino acids. Trimming pared 0 bases from V and 15 bases from J, leaving 15 bases between. CDR1 ENHRY and CDR2 SYGVKD come from the germline V gene. The DNA for the CDR3 is TGTGCCATCAGTGAGTCGGAGCGGGGAAGAACATATTTT. Its protein product is CAISESERGRTYF.

The J gene is TRBJ1-2, the V gene TRBV4-1; possibly TRBD1 for D (6 bases). The CDR3 has 15 amino acids. V lost 1 base, J lost 5 bases, and 14 bases lay in between. The germline V gene encodes CDR1 MGHRA and CDR2 YSYEKL. The CDR3 loop is CASSQGGGRGYGYTF. The DNA for the CDR3 is TGCGCCAGCAGCCAAGGGGGGGGGCGCGGGTATGGCTACACCTTC.

This chain joins TRBV7-3 and TRBJ1-1; 8 bases are a match to TRBD1. The CDR3 sequence is 15 residues long. V was pared by 6 bases and J by 3 bases, with 9 bases of the junction left unmatched. Per germline, CDR1 SGHTA and CDR2 FQGTGA. In nucleotides, the CDR3 is TGTGCCAGCAGACTCCAGGACAGGGCGGACACTGAAGCTTTCTTT. Translating it yields CASRLQDRADTEAFF.